One sample yielded the 24 T cell receptor beta chains listed below, sequenced in a study of identical twins. TCRdb ran MiXCR on the 5' RACE reads and lists one entry per CDR3 protein. The data hold 450,000 to 500,000 distinct CDR3 sequences, with around 15% observed a single time. This sample also appeared in a second study, on yellow fever vaccine responses in identical twins.

The sequenced sample was CD4+ T cells sorted from blood. These receptor sequences come from a woman aged 18-35 years in good health.

V usage is TRBV20-1 and J usage is TRBJ2-7, with 7 bases lining up with TRBD1. Germline V lookup: CDR1 DFQATT, CDR2 SNEGSKA (reference sequence). This CDR3 spans 13 amino acids. V lost 4 bases to trimming and J lost 2 bases; unmatched junction nucleotides: 5. The CDR3: CSAIGQDPYEQYF. CDR3 bases: TGCAGTGCTATAGGACAGGATCCCTACGAGCAGTACTTC.

J is TRBJ2-3 and V is TRBV7-2; 11 bases map to TRBD2. CDR3 length: 17 residues. Trimming took 5 bases from V and 4 from J; bases not matched to a gene: 11. Germline CDR1 reads SGHTA; CDR2 reads FQGNSA. The CDR3 DNA follows: TGTGCCAGCAGCCTTCTAAGACTAGCGGGAAGGGCAGATACGCAGTATTTT. As protein: CASSLLRLAGRADTQYF. Combining the CDR3 with reference TRBV7-2 and TRBJ2-3 gives the whole variable domain GAGVSQSPSNKVTEKGKDVELRCDPISGHTALYWYRQSLGQGLEFLIYFQGNSAPDKSGLPSDRFSAERTGGSVSTLTIQRTQQEDSAVYLCASSLLRLAGRADTQYFGPGTRLTVL.

This clonotype was counted only a few times. V is TRBV11-1 and J is TRBJ2-7; D call uncertain. The CDR3 runs 14 residues. CDR1 and CDR2 (germline): SGHAT, FQDESV (reference sequence). V was pared by 0 bases and J by 5 bases, with 11 bases between. CDR3 sequence: CASSLALNKDEQYF. The CDR3 nucleotides read TGTGCCAGCAGCTTAGCGCTTAATAAGGACGAGCAGTACTTC.

The chain carries TRBV10-3 and TRBJ2-2; 10 positions match TRBD1. This CDR3 spans 15 amino acids. V lost 6 bases and J lost 5; bases outside the gene matches: 6. CDR1 ENHRY and CDR2 SYGVKD come from the germline V gene. CDR3 DNA sequence: TGTGCCATCAGATATACGGGACAGGGGACCGGGGAGCTGTTTTTT. This codes for CAIRYTGQGTGELFF.

Only one count was recorded for this clonotype. This chain joins TRBV28 and TRBJ2-6, with D possibly being TRBD1 (5 bases). The CDR3 sequence is 16 residues long. The germline V and J ends were trimmed by 5 bases and 3 bases, with 14 bases remaining between them. Per germline, CDR1 MDHEN and CDR2 SYDVKM. The CDR3 coding sequence is TGTGCCAGCAGTGCCGTGCAGGGTATTGGGGCCAACGTCCTGACTTTC. Protein: CASSAVQGIGANVLTF. Looking up the rest from reference TRBV28 and TRBJ2-6 gives the full variable domain: DVKVTQSSRYLVKRTGEKVFLECVQDMDHENMFWYRQDPGLGLRLIYFSYDVKMKEKGDIPEGYSVSREKKERFSLILESASTNQTSMYLCASSAVQGIGANVLTFGAGSRLTVL.

The chain links TRBV6-2 or TRBV6-3 to TRBJ1-3; possibly TRBD1 for D (6 bases). The length of the CDR3 is 15 residues. Looked up from germline, CDR1 is MNHEY and CDR2 is SVGEGT. Trimming pared 6 bases from V and 3 bases from J, leaving 15 bases between. CDR3 bases: TGTGCCAGCAGAAACGGCAGGGGAGATGGAAACACCATATATTTT. Translated, it gives CASRNGRGDGNTIYF.

This clonotype was counted ten times or more. The chain has TRBV7-2 and TRBJ2-6; D unclear. The CDR3 consists of 15 residues. The V gene lost 6 bases and the J gene lost 0 bases, with 9 bases spanning the gap. Germline V lookup: CDR1 SGHTA, CDR2 FQGNSA. The CDR3 DNA reads TGTGCCAGCAGGGGGAAGGCCTCTGGGGCCAACGTCCTGACTTTC. Amino acids: CASRGKASGANVLTF.

Concerning this clonotype itself: This may be a read error, as it is one base from a much larger clone. This sequence joins TRBV29-1 and TRBJ2-7; maybe TRBD2 (5 bases). The CDR3 sequence is 11 residues long. Trimming stripped 4 bases from V and 3 bases from J, with 7 bases between. Germline values: CDR1 SQVTM, CDR2 ANQGSEA. DNA of the CDR3: TGCAGCGTTGGGGAGTTCTACGAGCAGTACTTC. Residues: CSVGEFYEQYF.

V and J are TRBV7-2 and TRBJ1-4, with a possible D match to TRBD1 (5 bases). Germline V lookup: CDR1 SGHTA, CDR2 FQGNSA. The CDR3 length is 13 residues. The germline V and J ends were trimmed by 1 base and 5 bases, with 5 bases remaining between them. CDR3 in amino acids: CASSLGGNEKLFF. The CDR3 bases are TGTGCCAGCAGCTTAGGGGGGAATGAAAAACTGTTTTTT.

The chain recombines TRBV6-5 with TRBJ2-7; perhaps TRBD1 as D (6 bases). With 7 bases removed from V and 6 bases from J, the gap between germline ends came to 13 bases. The CDR3 spans 12 residues. Germline CDR1 and CDR2: MNHEY and SVGAGI. The chain's CDR3 is CASKTGIREQYF. CDR3 bases: TGTGCCAGCAAAACAGGGATTCGCGAGCAGTACTTC.

The chain couples TRBV7-3 to TRBJ2-2, with D possibly being TRBD1 (6 bases). CDR1 and CDR2 (germline): SGHTA, FQGTGA. The germline V and J ends were trimmed by 6 bases and 4 bases, with 15 bases remaining between them. The CDR3 has 15 amino acids. The DNA of the CDR3 is TGTGCCAGCAGGTCCCCCAGGGGCGTCACCGGGGAGCTGTTTTTT. It translates to CASRSPRGVTGELFF. The full variable domain, in which reference TRBV7-3 and TRBJ2-2 provide the parts outside the CDR3, is GAGVSQTPSNKVTEKGKYVELRCDPISGHTALYWYRQSLGQGPEFLIYFQGTGAADDSGLPNDRFFAVRPEGSVSTLKIQRTERGDSAVYLCASRSPRGVTGELFFGEGSRLTVL.

This clonotype was counted at least ten times. This sequence joins TRBV5-4 and TRBJ2-1; TRBD2 agrees at 11 bases. Trimming took 3 bases from V and 7 from J; bases not matched to a gene: 9. CDR1 is SGHNT, CDR2 YYREEE, per germline (reference sequence). The CDR3 loop spans 16 amino acids. This CDR3 reads CASSSGTSGGWNEQFF. In DNA form, the CDR3 reads TGTGCCAGCAGCTCCGGGACTAGCGGAGGGTGGAATGAGCAGTTCTTC.

The sample holds a few counts of this clonotype. The chain combines TRBV5-6 with TRBJ2-7; tentatively, D is TRBD2 (6 bases). The CDR3 consists of 14 residues. V was pared by 3 bases and J by 4 bases, with 14 bases between. CDR1 is SGHDT and CDR2 is YYEEEE in the germline V gene. The DNA for the CDR3 is TGTGCCAGCAGCTGGAGGGGTTCGAATTACGAGCAGTACTTC. Its translation: CASSWRGSNYEQYF.

The CDR3 reads CASSNTRQRPGELFF. CDR3 nucleotides: TGTGCCAGCAGTAACACCCGACAGCGCCCCGGGGAGCTGTTTTTT. The J gene is TRBJ2-2, the V gene TRBV28; D might be TRBD1 (5 bases). Germline CDR1 is MDHEN and CDR2 is SYDVKM. There are 15 residues in the CDR3. Trimming stripped 5 bases from V and 6 bases from J, with 16 bases between.

This clonotype was observed a handful of times. V and J are TRBV3-1 and TRBJ2-5, with D perhaps matching TRBD1 (6 bases). V gave up 1 base and J gave up 5 bases, with 11 bases separating them. There are 14 residues in the CDR3. CDR1 and CDR2 from the germline V gene are LGHDT and YNNKEL (reference sequence). CDR3 loop: CASSQGQVGETQYF. CDR3 DNA: TGTGCCAGCAGCCAAGGACAGGTTGGGGAGACCCAGTACTTC.

In its sample, this clonotype was seen once. The chain carries TRBV10-3 and TRBJ2-1, with TRBD2 matching over 9 bases. The germline gives CDR1 ENHRY, CDR2 SYGVKD. The length of the CDR3 is 15 residues. Trimming took 7 bases from V and 9 from J; bases not matched to a gene: 13. The CDR3 is CAITNGGTSNTEQFF. The CDR3 region has the DNA TGTGCCATCACCAACGGGGGGACTAGCAACACTGAGCAGTTCTTC.

V and J are TRBV2 and TRBJ2-3; TRBD2 matches at 8 bases. With V trimmed by 9 bases and J by 2 bases, 7 bases remained unmatched. The CDR3 is made up of 14 amino acids. The germline V gene has CDR1 SNHLY and CDR2 FYNNEI. For the CDR3, the DNA is TGTGCCAGGGATCATAGCGGGGCCACAGATACGCAGTATTTT. Protein: CARDHSGATDTQYF.

This chain joins TRBV2 and TRBJ2-5, with D unresolved. Germline CDR1 is SNHLY and CDR2 is FYNNEI. This CDR3 contains 12 residues. V lost 6 bases and J 8 bases, leaving 13 bases between the germline ends. CDR3 bases: TGTGCCAGCAGGTTCCCCGAGGTTACCCAGTACTTC. This gives the protein CASRFPEVTQYF.

A few counts support this clonotype. The chain uses TRBV5-5 and TRBJ1-5; 8 nucleotides agree with TRBD1. The germline V gene has CDR1 SGHKS and CDR2 YYEKEE (reference sequence). The CDR3 is 15 residues long. V lost 0 bases, J lost 7 bases, and 6 bases stayed unmatched. Here the CDR3 reads CASSLEDRAGQPQHF. The CDR3 DNA reads TGTGCCAGCAGCTTGGAGGACAGGGCAGGACAGCCCCAGCATTTT.

Concerning this clonotype itself: Sequence at one end of the junction differs from germline and may be a read error. The chain combines TRBV7-2 with TRBJ2-1; D may be TRBD2 (6 bases). The CDR3 runs 14 residues. The germline CDR1 and CDR2 sequences are SGHTA and FQGNSA. CDR3 DNA sequence: TGCTCATCTCAGGTGCGCGGGGTCGACAATGAGCAGTTCTTC. It specifies CSSQVRGVDNEQFF.

This sequence joins TRBV7-2 and TRBJ2-3; the D gene could be TRBD1 or TRBD2 (5 bases each). The length of the CDR3 is 16 residues. The germline V gene has CDR1 SGHTA and CDR2 FQGNSA. The V end was cut by 1 base, the J end by 2 bases, with 13 bases between. CDR3: CASSLEGRPNTDTQYF. In DNA, the CDR3 is TGTGCCAGCAGCTTAGAGGGGAGACCAAACACAGATACGCAGTATTTT.

The chain couples TRBV3-1 to TRBJ2-7, with a possible D match to TRBD2 (5 bases). The CDR3 loop spans 17 amino acids. The ends were cut back, 4 bases at V and 2 bases at J, with 21 bases in the middle. CDR1 LGHDT and CDR2 YNNKEL come from the germline V gene (reference sequence). CDR3 sequence: CASSLLAGLTEPYEQYF. Written as DNA, the CDR3 is TGTGCCAGCAGCCTCCTGGCGGGCCTCACGGAACCCTACGAGCAGTACTTC.

The chain combines TRBV27 with TRBJ2-7, with 14 bases identical to TRBD2. This CDR3 has 15 amino acids. The germline V gene has CDR1 MNHEY and CDR2 SMNVEV (reference sequence). The V gene end was trimmed by 7 bases and the J gene end by 4 bases; junction bases not matched to a gene: 6. The CDR3 DNA follows: TGTGCCAGCAAAGGGACTAGCGGGAGCGGGTACGAGCAGTACTTC. Translation gives CASKGTSGSGYEQYF.

The chain couples TRBV7-8 to TRBJ1-5; 8 bases are shared with TRBD1. The V segment lost 1 base and the J segment 5 bases; nucleotides outside the gene matches: 7. The CDR3 covers 16 residues. Germline lookup yields CDR1 SGHVS and CDR2 FQNEAQ. CDR3 residues: CASSLVHGTGYQPQHF. As DNA, the CDR3 is TGTGCCAGCAGCTTAGTTCACGGGACAGGCTATCAGCCCCAGCATTTT.